The subject of this entry is one TCR beta chain. These data belong to a study of blood T cell repertoires in COVID-19. Study as a whole: Sample material is recorded as cDNA or gDNA derived from T cells, B-cell-depleted T cells, or PBMCs.

Original data processing: Estimation of nucleated cell counts was performed using reference gene primer amplification. Some clones are missing from TCRdb's copy, which holds only in-frame ones; the method was immunoSEQ multiplex PCR. The DNA was the basis for D and trimming; V, J and clone size are from that table. The sample shows 10,000 to 15,000 clones, roughly 89% of them seen only once. The CDR3 contains 19 residues. J lost 0 bases, V lost 1 base, and 10 bases had no gene match. Germline loops: CDR1 LGHDT, CDR2 YNNKEL (reference sequence). Sequenced input: peripheral blood. The chain uses TRBV3-1 (or the pseudogene TRBV3-2) and TRBJ2-3, with 10 nucleotides matching TRBD2. This TCR was recovered from a woman aged 55-69 years with active COVID-19. The CDR3 spells CASSQGFLAGDRSTDTQYF. CDR3 sequence (DNA): TGTGCCAGCAGCCAAGGTTTTCTAGCGGGAGACAGGAGCACAGATACGCAGTATTTT.